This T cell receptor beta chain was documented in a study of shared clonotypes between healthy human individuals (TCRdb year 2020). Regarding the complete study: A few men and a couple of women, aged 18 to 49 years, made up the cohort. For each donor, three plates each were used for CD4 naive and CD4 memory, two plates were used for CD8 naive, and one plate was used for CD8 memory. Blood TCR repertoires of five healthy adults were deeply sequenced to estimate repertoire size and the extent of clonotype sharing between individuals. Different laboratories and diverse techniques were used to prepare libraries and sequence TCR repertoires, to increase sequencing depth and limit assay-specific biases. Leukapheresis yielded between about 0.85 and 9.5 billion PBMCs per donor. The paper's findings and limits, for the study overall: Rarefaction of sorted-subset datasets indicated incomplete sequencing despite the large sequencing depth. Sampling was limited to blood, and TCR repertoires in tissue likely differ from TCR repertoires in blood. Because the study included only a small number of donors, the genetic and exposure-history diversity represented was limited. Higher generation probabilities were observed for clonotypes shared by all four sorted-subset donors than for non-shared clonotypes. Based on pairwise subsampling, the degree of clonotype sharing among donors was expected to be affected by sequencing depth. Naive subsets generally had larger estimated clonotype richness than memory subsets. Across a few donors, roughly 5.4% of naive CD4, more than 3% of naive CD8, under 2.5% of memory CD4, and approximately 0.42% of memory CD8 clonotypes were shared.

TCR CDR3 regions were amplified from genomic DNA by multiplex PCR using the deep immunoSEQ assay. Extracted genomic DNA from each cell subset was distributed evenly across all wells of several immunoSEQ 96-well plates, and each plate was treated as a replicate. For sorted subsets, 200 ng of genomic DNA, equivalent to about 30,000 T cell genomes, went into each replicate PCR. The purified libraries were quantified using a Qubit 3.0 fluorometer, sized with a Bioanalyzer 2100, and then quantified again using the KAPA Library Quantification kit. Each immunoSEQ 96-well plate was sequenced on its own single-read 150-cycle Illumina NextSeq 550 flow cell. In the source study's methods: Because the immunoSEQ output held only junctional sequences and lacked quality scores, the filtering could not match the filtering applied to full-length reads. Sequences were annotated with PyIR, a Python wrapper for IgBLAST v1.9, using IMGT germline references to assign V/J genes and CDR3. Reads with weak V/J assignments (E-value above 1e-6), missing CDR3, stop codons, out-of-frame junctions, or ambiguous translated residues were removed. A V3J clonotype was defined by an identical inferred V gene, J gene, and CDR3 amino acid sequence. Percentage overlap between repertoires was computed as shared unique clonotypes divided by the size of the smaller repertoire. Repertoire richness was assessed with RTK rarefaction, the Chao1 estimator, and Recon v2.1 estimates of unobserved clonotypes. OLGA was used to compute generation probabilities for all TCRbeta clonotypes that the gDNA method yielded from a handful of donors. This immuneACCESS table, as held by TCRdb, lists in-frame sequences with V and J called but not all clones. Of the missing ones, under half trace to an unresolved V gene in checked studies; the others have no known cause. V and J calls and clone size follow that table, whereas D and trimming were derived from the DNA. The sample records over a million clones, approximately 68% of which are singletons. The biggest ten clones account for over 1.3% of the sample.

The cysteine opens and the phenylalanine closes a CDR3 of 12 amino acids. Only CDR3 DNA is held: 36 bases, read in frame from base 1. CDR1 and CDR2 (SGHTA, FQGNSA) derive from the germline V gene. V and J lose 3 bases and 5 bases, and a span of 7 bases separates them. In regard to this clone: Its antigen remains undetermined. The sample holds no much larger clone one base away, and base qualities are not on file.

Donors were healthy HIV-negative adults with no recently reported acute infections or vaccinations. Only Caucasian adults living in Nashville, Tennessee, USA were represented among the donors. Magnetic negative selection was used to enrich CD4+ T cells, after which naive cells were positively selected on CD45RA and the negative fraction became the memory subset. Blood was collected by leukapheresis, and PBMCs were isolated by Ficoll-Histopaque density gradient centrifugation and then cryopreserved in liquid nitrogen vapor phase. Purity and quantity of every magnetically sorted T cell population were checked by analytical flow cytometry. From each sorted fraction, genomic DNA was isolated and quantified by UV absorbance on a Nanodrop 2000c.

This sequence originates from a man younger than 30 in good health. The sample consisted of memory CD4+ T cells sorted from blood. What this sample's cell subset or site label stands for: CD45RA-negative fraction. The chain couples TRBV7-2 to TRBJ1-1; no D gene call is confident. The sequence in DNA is TGTGCCAGCAGCTTCGACGGGACTGAAGCTTTCTTT. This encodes CASSFDGTEAFF.